Below, 21 T cell receptor beta chains from the same sample are listed, as sequenced in a study of OX40 agonist ivuxolimab in advanced cancers. Libraries were prepared by immunoSEQ multiplex PCR; TCRdb keeps only in-frame clonotypes and omits some of them. The table has approximately 24,000 clones, 85% to 90% seen once. Sequenced here: CD4+ or CD8+ T cells sorted from blood, sampled in a trial of the OX40 agonist ivuxolimab. Source of these receptors: an adult with an advanced solid tumor such as melanoma, head and neck, liver or kidney cancer.

V usage is TRBV7-3 and J usage is TRBJ2-1; 13 bases are shared with TRBD2. The V and J ends lost 4 bases and 5 bases, in that order; junction bases with no gene match: 8. CDR3 size: 17 residues. The germline gives CDR1 SGHTA, CDR2 FQGTGA. CDR3 in amino acids: CASSSGGLAGDHNEQFF. CDR3 sequence (DNA): TGTGCCAGCAGCTCCGGAGGACTAGCGGGGGATCACAATGAGCAGTTCTTC.

This chain connects TRBV12-5 to TRBJ2-1, with D possibly being TRBD1 (5 bases). With 8 bases removed from V and 7 bases from J, the gap between germline ends came to 12 bases. Germline CDR1 is LGHNT and CDR2 is FRNRAP. There are 12 residues in the CDR3. In nucleotides, the CDR3 is TGTGCTAGTAGGCCGAAGGGGAATGAGCAGTTCTTC. Translating gives CASRPKGNEQFF.

This chain joins TRBV14 and TRBJ1-2, with D perhaps matching TRBD1 (6 bases). Trimming shortened V by 1 base and J by 4 bases, and 13 bases separated the two germline ends. CDR3 length: 15 residues. Germline V gene sequence: CDR1 SGHDN, CDR2 FVKESK. The CDR3 bases are TGTGCCAGCAGCCAAGTTGAACAGGGCGGCTATGGCTACACCTTC. Encoded protein: CASSQVEQGGYGYTF.

The rearrangement joins TRBV5-1 to TRBJ2-3; D unresolved. Trimming removed 0 bases from V and 2 bases from J, with 10 bases in between. CDR3 length: 15 residues. Germline V lookup: CDR1 SGHRS, CDR2 YFSETQ. This CDR3 reads CASSLVGYYTDTQYF. CDR3 nucleotides: TGCGCCAGCAGCTTGGTGGGCTACTACACAGATACGCAGTATTTT. Combining the CDR3 with reference TRBV5-1 and TRBJ2-3 gives the whole variable domain KAGVTQTPRYLIKTRGQQVTLSCSPISGHRSVSWYQQTPGQGLQFLFEYFSETQRNKGNFPGRFSGRQFSNSRSEMNVSTLELGDSALYLCASSLVGYYTDTQYFGPGTRLTVL.

This clone has more than one count but fewer than ten. The chain carries TRBV4-2 and TRBJ1-1, with 8 bases matching TRBD1. Trimming cost V 0 bases and J 2 bases; bases outside gene matches: 5. The CDR3 is 16 residues long. Looked up from germline, CDR1 is LGHNA and CDR2 is YNFKEQ. The CDR3 DNA is TGTGCCAGCAGCCAAGATAGTGGGACAGGAAACACTGAAGCTTTCTTT. Amino acid sequence: CASSQDSGTGNTEAFF.

This clone was observed once. This chain uses TRBV29-1 with TRBJ2-7; D call uncertain. CDR3 length: 12 residues. Per the germline V gene, CDR1 is SQVTM and CDR2 is ANQGSEA. V was shortened by 0 bases and J by 6 bases, with 9 bases between the two germline ends. The DNA for the CDR3 is TGCAGCGTTGAAGATCAACTGGGCGAGCAGTACTTC. It yields the protein CSVEDQLGEQYF.

V is TRBV7-9 and J is TRBJ2-7, with TRBD1 matching over 8 bases. This CDR3 region has 14 residues. Germline values: CDR1 SEHNR, CDR2 FQNEAQ (reference sequence). V lost 5 bases, J lost 3 bases, and 6 bases stayed unmatched. The CDR3 bases are TGTGCCAGCAGCCTGACAGGGGTGAACTACGAGCAGTACTTC. Residues: CASSLTGVNYEQYF.

The chain carries TRBV6-1 and TRBJ1-2, with a weak D call TRBD1 (5 bases). The CDR3 spans 14 residues. Germline values: CDR1 MNHNS, CDR2 SASEGT. Trimming removed 2 bases at V and 4 bases at J, with 11 bases between. The CDR3 coding sequence is TGTGCCAGCAGTGAATTTGCGGGGCCCTATGGCTACACCTTC. Encoded protein: CASSEFAGPYGYTF.

V is TRBV11-3 and J is TRBJ2-7; no definite D call. Germline V gene sequence: CDR1 SGHNT, CDR2 YENEEA. This CDR3 is 13 amino acids long. The V end lost 5 bases, the J end lost 3 bases, and 11 bases lay between the germline ends. CDR3 in amino acids: CASSLRPRYEQYF. As DNA, the CDR3 is TGTGCCAGCAGCCTTCGTCCCCGCTACGAGCAGTACTTC.

The rearrangement uses TRBV6-1 and TRBJ2-5, with TRBD2 as a possible D gene (5 bases). CDR3 size: 13 residues. Trimming stripped 7 bases from V and 8 bases from J, with 17 bases between. Germline CDR1 is MNHNS and CDR2 is SASEGT. CDR3 in amino acids: CASIFVGEGTQYF. CDR3 DNA sequence: TGTGCCAGCATCTTTGTCGGGGAAGGAACCCAGTACTTC.

V is TRBV9 and J is TRBJ1-1; the match to TRBD1 covers 7 bases. The CDR3 sequence is 14 residues long. Germline CDR1 SGDLS, CDR2 YYNGEE. Trimming took 0 bases from V and 4 from J; bases not matched to a gene: 3. Written as DNA, the CDR3 is TGTGCCAGCAGCGTAGAGGGGGCGCCCACTGAAGCTTTCTTT. It encodes CASSVEGAPTEAFF.

In its sample, this clone was seen a few times. The gene calls are TRBV27 and TRBJ1-2, with no clear D. The CDR3 has 13 residues. CDR1 MNHEY and CDR2 SMNVEV come from the germline V gene (reference sequence). V was pared by 2 bases and J by 9 bases, with 13 bases between. CDR3 in DNA: TGTGCCAGCAGTTTAGATCGTGGGGTCAGCTACACCTTC. As protein: CASSLDRGVSYTF.

As DNA, the CDR3 is TGTGCCAGCAGCTTAGCGACTGGGAACGCCTACGAGCAGTACTTC. Its protein product is CASSLATGNAYEQYF. The chain employs TRBV7-2 and TRBJ2-7; no clear D. Germline CDR1 and CDR2: SGHTA and FQGNSA. Trimming removed 0 bases at V and 2 bases at J, with 11 bases between. The CDR3 consists of 15 residues.

The J gene is TRBJ1-3, the V gene TRBV6-5, with a tentative D call TRBD1 (6 bases). V was cut by 5 bases and J by 7 bases, with 18 bases left in between. From germline, CDR1 is MNHEY and CDR2 SVGAGI. The CDR3 is made up of 15 amino acids. For the CDR3, the DNA is TGTGCCAGCAGTCTAGGGGGGAATTTGGTGAACACCATATATTTT. It translates to CASSLGGNLVNTIYF.

The chain is built from TRBV5-1 and TRBJ2-3; TRBD1 or TRBD2 may be the D gene (5 bases each). Germline assignment: CDR1 SGHRS and CDR2 YFSETQ. The CDR3 extends over 16 amino acids. V lost 2 bases to trimming and J lost 0 bases, with 13 bases between them. Here the CDR3 DNA reads TGCGCCAGCAGCTTTGGTGGGGGAACGAGCACAGATACGCAGTATTTT. Translated, it gives CASSFGGGTSTDTQYF. Together with reference TRBV5-1 and TRBJ2-3, the CDR3 gives the full variable domain: KAGVTQTPRYLIKTRGQQVTLSCSPISGHRSVSWYQQTPGQGLQFLFEYFSETQRNKGNFPGRFSGRQFSNSRSEMNVSTLELGDSALYLCASSFGGGTSTDTQYFGPGTRLTVL.

The chain is built from TRBV19 and TRBJ1-3; tentatively, D is TRBD1 (5 bases). The CDR3 length is 13 residues. The V end lost 10 bases, the J end lost 2 bases, and 12 bases lay between the germline ends. Per the germline V gene, CDR1 is LNHDA and CDR2 is SQIVND (reference sequence). Written as DNA, the CDR3 is TGTGCCACCCAGGGAGGGGCTGGAAACACCATATATTTT. It specifies CATQGGAGNTIYF.

V gene TRBV7-3 combines with J gene TRBJ2-1; tentatively, D is TRBD2 (5 bases). CDR1 and CDR2 from the germline V gene are SGHTA and FQGTGA. V was clipped by 4 bases and J by 7 bases, with 14 bases between them. The CDR3 length is 14 residues. CDR3 protein: CASSYGGSANEQFF. CDR3 coding DNA: TGTGCCAGCAGCTATGGTGGGAGTGCGAATGAGCAGTTCTTC.

The V and J genes are TRBV7-8 and TRBJ1-2; D is uncertain. V was shortened by 1 base and J by 6 bases, with 6 bases between the two germline ends. The germline gives CDR1 SGHVS, CDR2 FQNEAQ. This CDR3 is built from 12 residues. The CDR3 loop reads CASSLVGDGYTF. DNA for the CDR3: TGTGCCAGCAGCTTAGTTGGAGATGGCTACACCTTC.

The chain recombines TRBV5-1 with TRBJ2-5, with 7 bases aligning to TRBD2. The V segment lost 0 bases and the J segment 2 bases; nucleotides outside the gene matches: 1. Germline V gene lookup returns CDR1 SGHRS and CDR2 YFSETQ. The length of the CDR3 is 14 residues. The CDR3 DNA reads as TGCGCCAGCAGCTTGGTCGGGGGGCAAGAGACCCAGTACTTC. This codes for CASSLVGGQETQYF. The complete variable domain, with remaining parts taken from reference TRBV5-1 and TRBJ2-5, reads KAGVTQTPRYLIKTRGQQVTLSCSPISGHRSVSWYQQTPGQGLQFLFEYFSETQRNKGNFPGRFSGRQFSNSRSEMNVSTLELGDSALYLCASSLVGGQETQYFGPGTRLLVL.

DNA for the CDR3: TGTGCCAGCAGTTTTCGACAGAGGAGAGATACGCAGTATTTT. Its protein product is CASSFRQRRDTQYF. The chain combines TRBV27 with TRBJ2-3; tentative D call: TRBD1 (5 bases). CDR1 is MNHEY and CDR2 is SMNVEV in the germline V gene (reference sequence). The V end was cut by 3 bases, the J end by 5 bases, with 12 bases between. This CDR3 spans 14 amino acids.

CDR3 sequence: CASSVWDRAHEQYF. In DNA, the CDR3 is TGTGCCAGCAGCGTGTGGGACAGGGCTCACGAGCAGTACTTC. The chain has TRBV9 and TRBJ2-5; TRBD1 matches at 9 bases. Gene TRBJ2-7 matches the end of the DNA better, so the J call may be wrong. Germline V gene lookup returns CDR1 SGDLS and CDR2 YYNGEE. The CDR3 runs 14 residues.